This note documents a single T cell receptor beta chain sequence. TCRdb reprocessed the 5' RACE reads with MiXCR, giving one entry per CDR3 protein. The sample holds around 220,000 distinct CDR3 sequences, around 15% seen once. Looked up from germline, CDR1 is SNHLY and CDR2 is FYNNEI. The CDR3 runs 17 residues. V lost 7 bases to trimming and J lost 3 bases, with 22 bases between them. This sample was included in a study of T-cell memory formation after mild COVID-19. The sequenced material came from PBMCs or a T cell subset sorted from them (not recorded which). The chain employs TRBV2 and TRBJ2-4; tentatively, D is TRBD1 (6 bases). The TCR originated in a young man who had mild COVID-19 (a few samples of this study predate the infection). Cell type and time point are not known. Written as DNA, the CDR3 is TGTGCCAGCACCTACACCCGGGACCCAGGGGTCAAAAACATTCAGTACTTC. The encoded protein is CASTYTRDPGVKNIQYF.